Below, 20 T cell receptor beta chains from the same sample are listed, as sequenced in a study of T cells in tumors after PD-1 blockade. Generated by immunoSEQ multiplex PCR, the TCRdb table keeps only in-frame clones and is missing some. The table lists 61,000 or so clones, just under 80% of them singletons. The sample consisted of PBMCs, taken before anti-PD-1 treatment. The receptors stem from a human donor with basal cell carcinoma.

CDR3 DNA sequence: TGTGCCAGCAGCCTTGACAGTTATGGCTACACCTTC. This codes for CASSLDSYGYTF. This chain joins TRBV2 and TRBJ1-2; possible D gene TRBD1, 5 bases. The CDR3 is 12 residues long. Trimming took off 6 bases at V and 5 bases at J, with 10 bases between the two ends. Per germline, CDR1 SNHLY and CDR2 FYNNEI.

In this sample, this clone turned up once. The chain uses TRBV5-8 and TRBJ1-2; D remains ambiguous. Germline values: CDR1 SGHTS, CDR2 YDEGEE. The length of the CDR3 is 14 residues. The V end lost 2 bases, the J end lost 4 bases, and 12 bases lay between the germline ends. The CDR3 reads CASSFPDWGYGYTF. Written as DNA, the CDR3 is TGTGCCAGCAGCTTCCCAGATTGGGGCTATGGCTACACCTTC.

The J gene is TRBJ2-3, the V gene TRBV30, with D possibly TRBD2 on 6 matching bases. The CDR3 covers 15 residues. Trimming took off 0 bases at V and 1 base at J, with 11 bases between the two ends. From germline, CDR1 is GTSNPN and CDR2 SVGIG (reference sequence). This CDR3 is CAWSVLPGGTDTQYF. CDR3 bases: TGTGCCTGGAGTGTCTTGCCGGGGGGCACAGATACGCAGTATTTT.

By sample fraction, this clone is medium-sized (0.01 to 0.1%). The J gene is TRBJ2-7, the V gene TRBV2, with 7 positions matching TRBD1. Germline CDR1 and CDR2: SNHLY and FYNNEI. The CDR3 length is 12 residues. The V segment lost 7 bases and the J segment 6 bases; nucleotides outside the gene matches: 6. Here the CDR3 reads CASKDRVGEQYF. For the CDR3, the DNA is TGTGCCAGCAAAGACAGGGTTGGCGAGCAGTACTTC.

The V call is TRBV27, the J call TRBJ1-5; the match to TRBD1 covers 7 bases. Trimming at V came to 5 bases and at J to 4 bases, leaving 5 bases not matched to a gene. Looked up from germline, CDR1 is MNHEY and CDR2 is SMNVEV (reference sequence). CDR3 length: 14 amino acids. The CDR3 sequence is CASSQRTGNQPQHF. DNA for the CDR3: TGTGCCAGCAGTCAACGGACAGGAAATCAGCCCCAGCATTTT.

The chain has TRBV7-2 and TRBJ1-5, with 9 bases that match TRBD1. J gave up 4 bases and V 2 bases, and 3 bases lay outside the gene matches. The CDR3 spans 15 residues. Germline V gene data show CDR1 as SGHTA and CDR2 as FQGNSA. In nucleotides, the CDR3 is TGTGCCAGCAGCTTATCCGGGACAGGGAATCAGCCCCAGCATTTT. It encodes CASSLSGTGNQPQHF.

V is TRBV15 and J is TRBJ1-3, with D tentatively TRBD1 (5 bases). Trimming left V 0 bases short and J 7 bases short, with 10 bases between. CDR3 length equals 14 residues. Germline-derived CDR1 and CDR2 are LNHNV and YYDKDF (reference sequence). Here the CDR3 DNA reads TGTGCCACCAGCAGAGAAGCAGGGACGAACACCATATATTTT. Translated, it gives CATSREAGTNTIYF.

V and J are TRBV6-6 and TRBJ2-1; 8 bases agree with TRBD2. The CDR3 has 16 residues. V gave up 6 bases and J gave up 1 base; unmatched junction bases: 8. Germline CDR1 and CDR2: MNHNY and SVGAGI (reference sequence). DNA of the CDR3: TGTGCCAGCAGCCTTCGGGGGGGGACTTCCTACAATGAGCAGTTCTTC. It is translated as CASSLRGGTSYNEQFF.

The genes are TRBV6-5 and TRBJ1-6, with a weak D call TRBD1 (6 bases). The germline gives CDR1 MNHEY, CDR2 SVGAGI. With 0 bases removed from V and 10 bases from J, the gap between germline ends came to 16 bases. The CDR3 is 16 residues long. CDR3 nucleotide sequence: TGTGCCAGCAGTTACTCAGGGGGAGGACTAGAATCACCCCTCCACTTT. Its protein is CASSYSGGGLESPLHF.

The chain joins TRBV5-6 to TRBJ2-3; TRBD2 matches 10 bases. The germline CDR1 and CDR2 sequences are SGHDT and YYEEEE. This CDR3 contains 17 residues. V dropped 2 bases and J dropped 1; count of bases not matched to a gene: 7. The CDR3 DNA reads TGTGCCAGCAGCTTACGGGGTAGCGGGGGGCGCACAGATACGCAGTATTTT. It translates to CASSLRGSGGRTDTQYF.

The sample holds a few counts of this clone. The chain uses TRBV7-3 and TRBJ1-1; possibly TRBD1 for D (6 bases). In germline, CDR1 is SGHTA, CDR2 FQGTGA. Trimming removed 0 bases at V and 5 bases at J, with 19 bases between. The CDR3 spans 17 residues. In nucleotides, the CDR3 is TGTGCCAGCAGCTTAACGGGCGGTGTTCAGGGGAGGACTGAAGCTTTCTTT. Encoded protein: CASSLTGGVQGRTEAFF.

The V gene is TRBV21-1, the J gene TRBJ2-7; TRBD1, the table's D call, lacks a check against the DNA. TRBV21-1 is a pseudogene. The CDR3 loop spans 17 amino acids. CDR3 sequence: CASSKAPGQGITYEQYF. CDR3 in DNA: TGTGCCAGCAGCAAAGCCCCCGGCCAGGGGATAACCTACGAGCAGTACTTC.

This clone was seen a few times. The V and J genes are TRBV29-1 and TRBJ1-1; TRBD1 matches 7 bases. The CDR3 extends over 12 amino acids. The junction had 7 bases not matched to a gene; V was cut back by 7 bases and J by 5 bases. Germline V CDR1 and CDR2: SQVTM, ANQGSEA. The CDR3, as DNA: TGCAGCGCCTCGACAGGGTCGACTGAAGCTTTCTTT. Translated: CSASTGSTEAFF. Complete variable domain (other parts from reference TRBV29-1 and TRBJ1-1): SAVISQKPSRDICQRGTSLTIQCQVDSQVTMMFWYRQQPGQSLTLIATANQGSEATYESGFVIDKFPISRPNLTFSTLTVSNMSPEDSSIYLCSASTGSTEAFFGQGTRLTVV.

This clone turned up a few times. The chain has TRBV30 and TRBJ2-7; the D is unclear. V was trimmed by 4 bases and J by 4 bases, leaving 14 bases between them. The CDR3 consists of 13 residues. In germline, CDR1 is GTSNPN, CDR2 SVGIG (reference sequence). The CDR3 nucleotides read TGTGCCTGGAATCTGGGGTTGGGGTACGAGCAGTACTTC. As protein: CAWNLGLGYEQYF.

The chain links TRBV6-5 to TRBJ1-4; possible D gene TRBD1, 6 bases. The V gene lost 4 bases and the J gene lost 4 bases, with 10 bases spanning the gap. Germline-derived CDR1 and CDR2 are MNHEY and SVGAGI. CDR3 size: 14 residues. Written as DNA, the CDR3 is TGTGCCAGCAGTTTCGGGGGCCGTAATGAAAAACTGTTTTTT. Translated, it gives CASSFGGRNEKLFF.

The chain uses TRBV12-3 or TRBV12-4 and TRBJ1-1; possibly TRBD1 for D (6 bases). The CDR3 sequence is 12 residues long. The V and J ends lost 6 bases and 7 bases respectively, with 12 bases between them. The CDR3 coding sequence is TGTGCCAGCAGGGCACAGGGTGGTGAAGCTTTCTTT. It encodes CASRAQGGEAFF.

This clone was detected only once. V gene TRBV13 combines with J gene TRBJ1-2, with unresolved D. This CDR3 is 13 amino acids long. Trimming shortened V by 2 bases and J by 7 bases, and 11 bases separated the two germline ends. Germline V lookup: CDR1 PRHDT, CDR2 FYEKMQ (reference sequence). The DNA for the CDR3 is TGTGCCAGCAGCTTAAATGGACGAAGTGGCTACACCTTC. This gives the protein CASSLNGRSGYTF.

CDR3 coding DNA: TGTGCCAGCAGCCGTGGACTTAATGAAAAACTGTTTTTT. Amino acid sequence: CASSRGLNEKLFF. The chain is built from TRBV14 and TRBJ1-4; no clear D. CDR1 is SGHDN, CDR2 FVKESK, per germline. CDR3 size: 13 residues. V lost 4 bases and J lost 4, with 7 bases in between.

This clone has more than one count but fewer than ten. The same CDR3 arises from other DNA sequences in this sample as well. The chain joins TRBV7-3 to TRBJ2-2; TRBD1 matches 8 bases. CDR3 length: 14 residues. V shed 1 base and J 5 bases; nucleotides not matched to a gene: 0. Germline CDR1 SGHTA, CDR2 FQGTGA. CDR3 in DNA: TGTGCCAGCAGCTTAAACAGGGGGACCGGGGAGCTGTTTTTT. Translated: CASSLNRGTGELFF.

This chain connects TRBV7-9 to TRBJ2-7, with a weak D call TRBD2 (6 bases). CDR3 length: 12 residues. Germline CDR1 reads SEHNR; CDR2 reads FQNEAQ (reference sequence). V lost 5 bases and J lost 3, with 8 bases in between. CDR3 region: CASSPGGYEQYF. In DNA form, the CDR3 reads TGTGCCAGCAGCCCCGGGGGCTACGAGCAGTACTTC.